This TCR beta chain was identified in a study of CD4+ T cells in melanoma. This CDR3 is built from 14 residues. The V segment lost 4 bases and the J segment 6 bases; nucleotides outside the gene matches: 8. Germline loops: CDR1 SNHLY, CDR2 FYNNEI. The table came from immunoSEQ multiplex PCR; TCRdb's copy has only in-frame clones and leaves some out. The table lists over 100,000 clones, about 90% of them singletons. The chain employs TRBV2 and TRBJ2-7, with 8 positions matching TRBD1. Sequenced input: peripheral blood. The receptor was isolated from a human donor with melanoma. CDR3 in DNA: TGTGCCAGCAGTGGGCGACAGGGGTCCCGCGAGCAGTACTTC. Translating it yields CASSGRQGSREQYF.